This T cell receptor beta chain came from a study of T cells after posttransplantation cyclophosphamide. TCRdb's copy holds only in-frame clones and misses some; the assay was immunoSEQ multiplex PCR. Among about 32,000 clones listed, around nine tenths were seen once. This CDR3 spans 12 amino acids. Overall study results and limits: Donor CD8+ memory clones often dominated recipient blood repertoires at later times. Skin or GI-infiltrating T cells shared few TRB sequences with blood.

With regard to this clone: Its antigen remains unidentified.

V gene TRBV21-1 combines with J gene TRBJ2-3; the table's D call TRBD2 went unverified against the DNA. TRBV21-1 is classified as a pseudogene. This TCR was sampled from a woman aged 40 to 55 with a blood cancer, CMV-positive, and with a related stem cell donor. The sample comprised PBMCs. The CDR3 protein is CASSKVGDTQYF. The CDR3 nucleotides are TGTGCCAGCAGCAAAGTCGGAGATACGCAGTATTTT.